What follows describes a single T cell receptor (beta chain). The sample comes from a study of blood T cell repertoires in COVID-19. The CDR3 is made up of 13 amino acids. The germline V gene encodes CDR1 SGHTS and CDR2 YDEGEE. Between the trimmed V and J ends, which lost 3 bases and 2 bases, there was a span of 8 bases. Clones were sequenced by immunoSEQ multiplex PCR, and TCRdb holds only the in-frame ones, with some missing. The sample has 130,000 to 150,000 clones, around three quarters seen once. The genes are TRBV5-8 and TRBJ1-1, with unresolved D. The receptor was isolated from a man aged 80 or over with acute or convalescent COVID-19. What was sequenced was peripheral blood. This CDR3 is CASSYTYNTEAFF. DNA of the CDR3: TGTGCCAGCAGCTATACATATAACACTGAAGCTTTCTTT.